A selection of T cell receptor beta chains follows, all from one sample in a study of T cells in Graves' hyperthyroidism and ophthalmopathy. TCRdb redid the calling of the multiplex PCR reads with MiXCR, one entry per CDR3 protein. This sample has approximately 600,000 distinct CDR3 sequences, with roughly 20% found just once. The specimen was blood. The receptors here all came from a man aged 25-45 years with Graves' ophthalmopathy. CDR3s include the opening cysteine and the closing phenylalanine or tryptophan. The D gene is left open where the match is weak. Rows give clone size only sometimes, using once, few, many, or a class for an expanded clone.

j_gene,abundance,d_gene,v_gene,CDR3nt,CDR3aa
TRBJ2-5,many,TRBD2,TRBV11-2,TGTGCCAGCAGCTTGGGAGGGATGGAGACCCAGTACTTC,CASSLGGMETQYF
TRBJ1-5,many,TRBD1,TRBV6-1,TGTGCCAGCAGTCACGGGGACAGGGGACTGAATCAGCCCCAGCATTTT,CASSHGDRGLNQPQHF
TRBJ1-5,-,-,TRBV24-1,TGTGCCACCAGTGAGCCGGGTCAGCCCCAGCATTTT,CATSEPGQPQHF
TRBJ2-1,-,TRBD1,TRBV7-3,TGTGCCAGCAGCTTACCCCACCACGAGGACAGGACCAATCCTGGGAATGAGCAGTTCTTC,CASSLPHHEDRTNPGNEQFF
TRBJ2-5,-,-,TRBV20-1,TGCAGTGCTATTCAAGAGACCCAGTACTTC,CSAIQETQYF
TRBJ2-1,many,TRBD1,TRBV20-1,TGCAGTGCTAGAGGAGGACAGGGCAATGAGCAGTTCTTC,CSARGGQGNEQFF
TRBJ2-1,few,TRBD1,TRBV6-2/TRBV6-3,TGTGCCAGCAGATGGACAGGGGGCGCGGGTAATGAGCAGTTCTTC,CASRWTGGAGNEQFF
TRBJ2-3,many,-,TRBV12-3/TRBV12-4,TGTGCCAGCAGTTTACGGGGGCAGGCAGATACGCAGTATTTT,CASSLRGQADTQYF
TRBJ2-3,-,-,TRBV28,TGTGCCAGCAGTTTTCGCGGTACGCAGTATTTT,CASSFRGTQYF
TRBJ1-1,-,-,TRBV19,TGTGCCAGTAGTATAGGGAAGGGGAAGACTGAAGCTTTCTTT,CASSIGKGKTEAFF
TRBJ1-1,-,-,TRBV20-1,TGCAGTGCCTGGAGGGGGGGGCAAGGGGAAACTGAAGCTTTCTTT,CSAWRGGQGETEAFF
TRBJ2-7,-,-,TRBV28,TGTGCCAGCAGTTCTTCCTATTCGGTTAAAAGCTACGAGCAGTACTTC,CASSSSYSVKSYEQYF
TRBJ2-5,few,-,TRBV29-1,TGCAGCGTTGATGACACCAACCAAGAGACCCAGTACTTC,CSVDDTNQETQYF
TRBJ2-1,-,TRBD2,TRBV7-3,TGTGCCAGCAGCCCCCGAGCGGGACCCTACAATGGGCAGTTCTTC,CASSPRAGPYNGQFF
TRBJ2-7,-,-,TRBV6-1,TGTGCCAGCAGTGAATCAGTGGCGACAGCATCCTACGAGCAGTACTTC,CASSESVATASYEQYF
TRBJ2-2,-,TRBD2,TRBV12-3/TRBV12-4,TGTGCCAGCAGCCGACTAGCTGGGGAGCTGTTTTTT,CASSRLAGELFF
TRBJ2-4,few,-,TRBV20-1,TGCAGTCCCTCCCTGCGGCTAGCCAAAAACATTCAGTACTTC,CSPSLRLAKNIQYF
TRBJ2-3,many,-,TRBV18,TGTGCCAGCTCATCGGGACTCAAGCGCACAGATACGCAGTATTTT,CASSSGLKRTDTQYF
TRBJ1-2,-,-,TRBV2,TGTGCCAGCGGCGGGGCCCAACGAACCTCCAAATATGGCTACACCTTC,CASGGAQRTSKYGYTF
TRBJ2-4,-,-,TRBV29-1,TGCAGCGTCAGGACAGTACTAGCCAAAAACATTCAGTACTTC,CSVRTVLAKNIQYF
TRBJ2-1,many,TRBD2,TRBV12-3/TRBV12-4,TGTGCCAGCAGCCGACCTACTAGCGGGAGGGGGAATGAGCAGTTCTTC,CASSRPTSGRGNEQFF
TRBJ2-2,-,-,TRBV4-3,TGCGCCAGCAGCTGGGGAGATACCGGGGAGCTGTTTTTT,CASSWGDTGELFF
TRBJ1-2,few,TRBD1,TRBV29-1,TGCAGCGTTGTAAGCGGGACAGGCCTCTACACCTTC,CSVVSGTGLYTF
TRBJ2-7,-,TRBD2,TRBV28,TGTGCCAGCGTGTCTCCGGGACTAGGAAGGCTCAGCGAGCAGTACTTC,CASVSPGLGRLSEQYF
TRBJ2-1,-,TRBD2,TRBV9,TGTGCCAGCAGCGTAGTGGGGCGGGAGGGCTACAATGAGCAGTTCTTC,CASSVVGREGYNEQFF
TRBJ2-3,many,-,TRBV11-2,TGTGCCAGCAGCCCGGGACCGAACACAGATACGCAGTATTTT,CASSPGPNTDTQYF
TRBJ2-1,many,-,TRBV7-2,TGTGCCAGCAGCTTAGCCGGCAGGTCAAGCTCCTACAATGAGCAGTTCTTC,CASSLAGRSSSYNEQFF
TRBJ2-1,-,TRBD2,TRBV28,TGTGCCAGCAGTTTAGGGGCGGGAGGCCAGTTCTTC,CASSLGAGGQFF
TRBJ2-7,many,-,TRBV11-2,TGTGCCAGCAGCTCCGGGACAAACTACGAGCAGTACTTC,CASSSGTNYEQYF
TRBJ2-6,many,-,TRBV11-2,TGTGCCAGCTCCGGTACAGGAGGGTCTGGGGCCAACGTCCTGACTTTC,CASSGTGGSGANVLTF
TRBJ2-7,few,TRBD2,TRBV28,TGTGCCACCCGACGCGGGGGCTACGAGCAGTACTTC,CATRRGGYEQYF
TRBJ2-2,-,-,TRBV19,TGTGCCAGCCGAGGGGAGGTTCGCACCGGGGAGCTGTTTTTT,CASRGEVRTGELFF
TRBJ2-1,-,TRBD1,TRBV28,TGTGCCAGCAGTCTTGGGACAGGGGAGTCGTTCTTC,CASSLGTGESFF
TRBJ2-1,-,TRBD2,TRBV6-5,TGTGCCAGCAGTTACGGGACTAGCGGGAGGAGTGAGCAGTTCTTC,CASSYGTSGRSEQFF
TRBJ1-4,-,TRBD1,TRBV4-3,TGCGCCAGCAGCCATCTCAGGGGGCTCGGTGAAAAACTGTTTTTT,CASSHLRGLGEKLFF
TRBJ1-4,many,-,TRBV11-2,TGTGCCAGCAGCTCTCGGATGAATGAAAAACTGTTTTTT,CASSSRMNEKLFF
TRBJ2-7,few,-,TRBV30,TGTGCCTGGAGGGGACAATACTCCTACGAGCAGTACTTC,CAWRGQYSYEQYF
TRBJ2-1,-,TRBD2,TRBV5-5,TGTGCCAGCAGCCTGCAAGGGACTAGCTTTCCAGATGAGCAGTTCTTC,CASSLQGTSFPDEQFF
TRBJ1-1,few,TRBD1,TRBV20-1,TGCAGTGTTTCCCAGGGGGCGCGCACTGAAGCTTTCTTT,CSVSQGARTEAFF
TRBJ2-7,-,-,TRBV18,TGTGCCAGCTCACCGTCCCAGCCAGGACCCTACGAGCAGTACTTC,CASSPSQPGPYEQYF
TRBJ1-1,many,-,TRBV4-3,TGCGCCAGCAGCCAAGTTGAGGGCGGGTACACTGAAGCTTTCTTT,CASSQVEGGYTEAFF